This T cell receptor (beta chain) stems from a study of tumor T cells in aggressive B-cell lymphoma. Measured with immunoSEQ multiplex PCR; TCRdb has only the in-frame clones, and not every one. The sample includes some 1,000 clones, 79% seen only once; the top ten take 8% to 10%. J lost 8 bases, V lost 8 bases, and 9 bases had no gene match. The CDR3 length is 14 residues. CDR1 is MNHEY and CDR2 is SMNVEV in the germline V gene (reference sequence). This clonotype was sampled from an adult with diffuse large B cell lymphoma. Sample: tumor tissue. The chain uses TRBV27 and TRBJ1-4; TRBD1 matches 9 bases. The CDR3 region has the DNA TGTGCCAGCGGACAGACAGGGGGGCTCGAAAAACTGTTTTTT. Translating gives CASGQTGGLEKLFF.